This passage covers 11 T cell receptor beta chains from one sample sequenced in a study of control samples from healthy donors and cancer patients. This table comes from immunoSEQ multiplex PCR, and its TCRdb copy is limited to in-frame clones, with some not included. Seen here are about 77,000 clones, 85% to 95% observed once, and the top ten hold 5.8%. The sample taken for sequencing was blood. Every receptor here comes from a woman aged 55-70 years in good health.

This clone was counted a few times. V is TRBV2 and J is TRBJ2-7; D ambiguous. CDR3 length: 13 residues. Germline-derived CDR1 and CDR2 are SNHLY and FYNNEI. Trimming cost V 2 bases and J 2 bases, with 7 bases left between them. This CDR3 is CASSESLPYEQYF. CDR3 sequence (DNA): TGTGCCAGCAGTGAATCATTACCCTACGAGCAGTACTTC. Variable domain in full (rest from reference TRBV2 and TRBJ2-7): EPEVTQTPSHQVTQMGQEVILRCVPISNHLYFYWYRQILGQKVEFLVSFYNNEISEKSEIFDDQFSVERPDGSNFTLKIRSTKLEDSAMYFCASSESLPYEQYFGPGTRLTVT.

The chain joins TRBV14 to TRBJ1-6; D ambiguous. V dropped 4 bases and J dropped 0 bases, with 10 bases sitting between them. Germline V gives CDR1 SGHDN, CDR2 FVKESK. CDR3 size: 16 residues. The DNA of the CDR3 is TGTGCCAGCAGCCTTCGAGCGAGCTCCTATAATTCACCCCTCCACTTT. Translating it yields CASSLRASSYNSPLHF.

The V gene is TRBV2, the J gene TRBJ1-6, with 7 bases fitting TRBD1. Germline CDR1 and CDR2: SNHLY and FYNNEI. Unmatched junction bases numbered 14, after V lost 3 bases and J lost 15 bases. The CDR3 sequence is 15 residues long. CDR3 residues: CASSESQGDIVRLHF. The CDR3 nucleotides read TGTGCCAGCAGTGAGTCTCAGGGGGACATAGTTCGCCTCCACTTT.

The chain joins TRBV5-1 to TRBJ1-1; TRBD1 aligns across 9 bases. V was clipped by 4 bases and J by 0 bases; unmatched bases: 4. CDR3 length: 15 amino acids. Germline assignment: CDR1 SGHRS and CDR2 YFSETQ. The CDR3 DNA reads as TGCGCCAGCAGCATACGGACAGGGGTGAACACTGAAGCTTTCTTT. Protein product: CASSIRTGVNTEAFF.

The chain carries TRBV7-3 and TRBJ2-3; D is ambiguous. The CDR3 has 13 amino acids. Germline loops: CDR1 SGHTA, CDR2 FQGTGA. Deletions cut 5 bases from V and 5 bases from J, with 11 bases between. CDR3 DNA: TGTGCCAGCAGCCTTGGATTAGGAGATACGCAGTATTTT. It translates to CASSLGLGDTQYF.

This sequence joins TRBV25-1 and TRBJ2-5, with D perhaps matching TRBD1 (6 bases). There are 14 residues in the CDR3. V gave up 5 bases and J gave up 0 bases, with 10 bases separating them. CDR1 is MGHDK and CDR2 is SYGVNS in the germline V gene. CDR3 protein: CASSIHRDQETQYF. The CDR3 region has the DNA TGTGCCAGCAGTATCCACAGGGACCAAGAGACCCAGTACTTC.

The chain recombines TRBV6-5 with TRBJ1-2, with 10 bases matching TRBD1. V gave up 4 bases and J gave up 8 bases; unmatched junction bases: 13. Germline lookup yields CDR1 MNHEY and CDR2 SVGAGI. CDR3 size: 16 residues. CDR3 sequence reads: CASSSVPGQGTRGYTF. The DNA for the CDR3 is TGTGCCAGCAGTTCAGTCCCGGGACAGGGGACGAGGGGCTACACCTTC.

V and J are TRBV24-1 and TRBJ2-1, with TRBD2 matching 8 bases. The germline V gene encodes CDR1 KGHDR and CDR2 SFDVKD. J was trimmed by 7 bases and V by 4 bases; bases with no gene match: 11. This CDR3 region has 16 residues. The CDR3 DNA follows: TGTGCCACCAGTGAAGCGACCGGGACTAGTGGAAATGAGCAGTTCTTC. Residues: CATSEATGTSGNEQFF.

This sequence joins TRBV6-6 and TRBJ1-5; D gene unclear. Germline V gene sequence: CDR1 MNHNY, CDR2 SVGAGI (reference sequence). The CDR3 is 14 amino acids. Trimming took off 0 bases at V and 4 bases at J, with 7 bases between the two ends. CDR3: CASSYSIGNQPQHF. In nucleotides, the CDR3 is TGTGCCAGCAGTTACTCAATAGGAAATCAGCCCCAGCATTTT.

On this clone: This same CDR3 is encoded by further DNA sequences in the sample. This chain connects TRBV2 to TRBJ1-6, with 7 bases lining up with TRBD1. This CDR3 is built from 14 residues. V gave up 6 bases and J gave up 5 bases; unmatched junction bases: 4. CDR1 and CDR2 (germline): SNHLY, FYNNEI. The CDR3 region has the DNA TGTGCCAGCAGGACCGGGACAGATAATTCACCCCTCCACTTT. Its translation is CASRTGTDNSPLHF.

To note about this clone: The junction shows a germline mismatch at one end, possibly a read error. This chain uses TRBV6-5 with TRBJ1-5; D unclear. The CDR3 consists of 13 residues. Germline CDR1 and CDR2: MNHEY and SVGAGI. The CDR3 is CATSRWADQPQHF. The CDR3 nucleotides read TGTGCCACCAGTCGTTGGGCTGATCAGCCCCAGCATTTT.